These 21 T cell receptor beta chains were all obtained from the same sample, sequenced in a study of shared clonotypes between healthy human individuals. Method: immunoSEQ multiplex PCR; TCRdb's copy keeps in-frame clones and lacks some. The sample shows over a million clones, approximately 80% of them seen only once. The sequencing sample was made of memory CD4+ T cells from PBMCs. Subset denoted: CD45RA-negative fraction. The receptors were sampled from a man between 18 and 35 years old in good health. Some clones in this sample may be carry-over from other donors' samples.

The table lists this clone with many counts. The gene calls are TRBV9 and TRBJ2-3; the match to TRBD1 covers 8 bases. The ends lost 3 bases at V and 5 bases at J; junction bases unmatched: 5. Germline lookup yields CDR1 SGDLS and CDR2 YYNGEE. CDR3 length: 14 residues. The CDR3 loop reads CASSDDRGIDTQYF. As DNA, the CDR3 is TGTGCCAGCAGCGATGACAGGGGAATAGATACGCAGTATTTT. Combining the CDR3 with reference TRBV9 and TRBJ2-3 gives the whole variable domain DSGVTQTPKHLITATGQRVTLRCSPRSGDLSVYWYQQSLDQGLQFLIQYYNGEERAKGNILERFSAQQFPDLHSELNLSSLELGDSALYFCASSDDRGIDTQYFGPGTRLTVL.

The chain recombines TRBV5-1 with TRBJ1-2; 8 bases align to TRBD1. V shed 3 bases, J shed 8 bases, and the junction held 12 bases outside the gene matches. In germline, CDR1 is SGHRS, CDR2 YFSETQ. The CDR3 totals 15 residues. In DNA form, the CDR3 reads TGCGCCAGCAGCTCTGGACAGGGAAACGGAGAGGGCTACACCTTC. This encodes CASSSGQGNGEGYTF.

There are a few counts of this clone. This chain uses TRBV10-3 with TRBJ1-1; D gene uncertain. Germline V gene sequence: CDR1 ENHRY, CDR2 SYGVKD. Trimming removed 6 bases at V and 5 bases at J, with 7 bases between. The CDR3 sequence is 11 residues long. CDR3 nucleotide sequence: TGTGCCATCAGGGAACAGACTGAAGCTTTCTTT. Translation: CAIREQTEAFF.

The rearrangement joins TRBV7-3 to TRBJ2-7; the D gene is possibly TRBD1 (6 bases). Per germline, CDR1 SGHTA and CDR2 FQGTGA. The CDR3 runs to 15 residues. The germline V and J ends were trimmed by 5 bases and 3 bases, with 17 bases remaining between them. The CDR3 coding sequence is TGTGCCAGCAGCGAATACTCCGGGACATACTACGAGCAGTACTTC. It specifies CASSEYSGTYYEQYF.

The V and J genes are TRBV30 and TRBJ2-1; tentatively, D is TRBD1 (6 bases). V gave up 2 bases and J gave up 6 bases, with 8 bases separating them. This CDR3 is 12 amino acids long. CDR1 and CDR2 from the germline V gene are GTSNPN and SVGIG (reference sequence). The CDR3 DNA follows: TGTGCCTGGAGTTTCAGGGGCAATGAGCAGTTCTTC. It encodes CAWSFRGNEQFF.

The chain carries TRBV28 and TRBJ1-5, with a tentative D call TRBD1 (6 bases). Germline V lookup: CDR1 MDHEN, CDR2 SYDVKM. The CDR3 consists of 14 residues. V lost 8 bases and J 5 bases, leaving 16 bases between the germline ends. CDR3: CASSRGGGHQPQHF. The CDR3 DNA sequence: TGTGCCAGCTCCAGGGGTGGAGGTCATCAGCCCCAGCATTTT. The full variable domain, completed using reference TRBV28 and TRBJ1-5, is DVKVTQSSRYLVKRTGEKVFLECVQDMDHENMFWYRQDPGLGLRLIYFSYDVKMKEKGDIPEGYSVSREKKERFSLILESASTNQTSMYLCASSRGGGHQPQHFGDGTRLSIL.

This clone has just one count. The rearrangement links TRBV5-4 to TRBJ2-7, with 12 nucleotides matching TRBD2. The CDR3 spans 16 residues. From germline, CDR1 is SGHNT and CDR2 YYREEE (reference sequence). V was clipped by 0 bases and J by 3 bases; unmatched bases: 4. In DNA, the CDR3 is TGTGCCAGCAGCTTGGGGACTAGCGGGGCTGACTACGAGCAGTACTTC. As protein: CASSLGTSGADYEQYF.

This clone was seen only once. Other DNA sequences within the sample encode an identical CDR3. J is TRBJ2-7 and V is TRBV20-1; D call uncertain. Trimming pared 7 bases from V and 0 bases from J, leaving 7 bases between. CDR3 length equals 11 residues. Germline loops: CDR1 DFQATT, CDR2 SNEGSKA (reference sequence). The CDR3 region has the DNA TGCAGTGGGACGGGCTCCTACGAGCAGTACTTC. Protein sequence: CSGTGSYEQYF.

This clone showed up just once. The chain combines TRBV6-1 with TRBJ2-7, with TRBD1 matching over 7 bases. Germline loops: CDR1 MNHNS, CDR2 SASEGT. The CDR3 length is 13 residues. J gave up 6 bases and V 5 bases, and 7 bases lay outside the gene matches. CDR3 sequence: CASSPKGAGEQYF. The CDR3 DNA follows: TGTGCCAGCAGTCCCAAGGGGGCGGGCGAGCAGTACTTC.

The V gene is TRBV29-1, the J gene TRBJ2-5; D is ambiguous. The V gene lost 5 bases and the J gene lost 2 bases, with 9 bases spanning the gap. The CDR3 loop spans 12 amino acids. CDR1 and CDR2 from the germline V gene are SQVTM and ANQGSEA. The DNA for the CDR3 is TGCAGCGTTTTAACGGATCAAGAGACCCAGTACTTC. Its translation: CSVLTDQETQYF.

The chain recombines TRBV5-1 with TRBJ2-7, with 11 bases aligning to TRBD2. This CDR3 comprises 16 residues. Germline V gene data show CDR1 as SGHRS and CDR2 as YFSETQ. J was trimmed by 3 bases and V by 0 bases; bases with no gene match: 5. CDR3 nucleotide sequence: TGCGCCAGCAGCTTGGGGTCTAGCGGGGGGTTCTACGAGCAGTACTTC. It specifies CASSLGSSGGFYEQYF.

The sample holds many counts of this clone. The chain links TRBV9 to TRBJ2-7; possibly TRBD2 for D (6 bases). The CDR3 extends over 15 amino acids. Germline assignment: CDR1 SGDLS and CDR2 YYNGEE. V gave up 4 bases and J gave up 1 base, with 15 bases separating them. Here the CDR3 reads CASSRGDSYSYEQYF. Here the CDR3 DNA reads TGTGCCAGCAGCCGAGGGGACTCTTATTCCTACGAGCAGTACTTC.

The rearrangement uses TRBV5-5 and TRBJ2-7, with a tentative D call TRBD2 (6 bases). Trimming pared 1 base from V and 2 bases from J, leaving 13 bases between. CDR1 SGHKS and CDR2 YYEKEE come from the germline V gene (reference sequence). This CDR3 comprises 15 residues. The CDR3 loop is CASSLSGSPTYEQYF. The DNA for the CDR3 is TGTGCCAGCAGCTTGTCCGGGAGTCCTACCTACGAGCAGTACTTC.

The J gene is TRBJ2-7, the V gene TRBV28, with 8 bases fitting TRBD2. CDR1 and CDR2 from the germline V gene are MDHEN and SYDVKM. V trimming: 2 bases; J trimming: 10 bases; junction bases outside the gene matches: 10. The CDR3 sequence is 14 residues long. In DNA, the CDR3 is TGTGCCAGCAGTTTACCGGGGGGACTAGATTTACAGTACTTC. This gives the protein CASSLPGGLDLQYF.

This clone was observed a single time. This chain connects TRBV5-1 to TRBJ2-7; 10 positions match TRBD2. The CDR3 consists of 13 residues. Germline V gene sequence: CDR1 SGHRS, CDR2 YFSETQ. Trimming took 1 base from V and 6 from J; bases not matched to a gene: 1. The CDR3 bases are TGCGCCAGCAGCTTGAGGACTAGCGGCGAGCAGTACTTC. Its protein is CASSLRTSGEQYF.

The chain has TRBV11-2 and TRBJ2-3; D might be TRBD2 (6 bases). The CDR3 covers 18 residues. Germline CDR1 and CDR2: SGHAT and FQNNGV. With 5 bases removed from V and 4 bases from J, the gap between germline ends came to 25 bases. The CDR3 DNA reads as TGTGCCAGCAGCCTCCGCACCTCGCGGGAACTGCGCGCAGATACGCAGTATTTT. Residues: CASSLRTSRELRADTQYF.

V gene TRBV4-2 combines with J gene TRBJ2-7, with D unclear. CDR3 length equals 13 residues. The germline V and J ends were trimmed by 5 bases and 0 bases, with 8 bases remaining between them. CDR1 is LGHNA and CDR2 is YNFKEQ in the germline V gene. CDR3 loop: CASSLQDSYEQYF. The CDR3 DNA is TGTGCCAGCAGCTTGCAGGACTCCTACGAGCAGTACTTC.

The rearrangement links TRBV7-3 to TRBJ2-2; 14 positions match TRBD2. The CDR3 length is 18 residues. J gave up 4 bases and V 6 bases, and 10 bases lay outside the gene matches. Germline-derived CDR1 and CDR2 are SGHTA and FQGTGA. The CDR3, as DNA: TGTGCCAGCAGAAATAGGGGACTAGCGGGAGAGGGCACCGGGGAGCTGTTTTTT. Translation gives CASRNRGLAGEGTGELFF. The complete variable domain, with remaining parts taken from reference TRBV7-3 and TRBJ2-2, reads GAGVSQTPSNKVTEKGKYVELRCDPISGHTALYWYRQSLGQGPEFLIYFQGTGAADDSGLPNDRFFAVRPEGSVSTLKIQRTERGDSAVYLCASRNRGLAGEGTGELFFGEGSRLTVL.

The chain uses TRBV27 and TRBJ1-2; no clear D. Per germline, CDR1 MNHEY and CDR2 SMNVEV (reference sequence). V lost 3 bases to trimming and J lost 3 bases, with 8 bases between them. This CDR3 region has 13 residues. CDR3 sequence: CASSLREDYGYTF. The CDR3 DNA follows: TGTGCCAGCAGTTTGAGGGAGGACTATGGCTACACCTTC.

This clone was seen more than once but under ten times. J is TRBJ1-5 and V is TRBV7-8, with 8 bases identical to TRBD1. The CDR3 has 16 residues. Germline V gene data show CDR1 as SGHVS and CDR2 as FQNEAQ. V lost 5 bases to trimming and J lost 2 bases; unmatched junction nucleotides: 8. The DNA for the CDR3 is TGTGCCAGCAGCGCAACCGACAGGGGTGGCAATCAGCCCCAGCATTTT. Protein sequence: CASSATDRGGNQPQHF.

This clone appeared a few times. V gene TRBV9 combines with J gene TRBJ2-2; D is unclear. V shed 0 bases and J shed 2 bases, with 8 bases lying between them. Germline assignment: CDR1 SGDLS and CDR2 YYNGEE. CDR3 length equals 15 residues. CDR3 DNA sequence: TGTGCCAGCAGCGTAGGGAATTCCAACACCGGGGAGCTGTTTTTT. Translated: CASSVGNSNTGELFF.